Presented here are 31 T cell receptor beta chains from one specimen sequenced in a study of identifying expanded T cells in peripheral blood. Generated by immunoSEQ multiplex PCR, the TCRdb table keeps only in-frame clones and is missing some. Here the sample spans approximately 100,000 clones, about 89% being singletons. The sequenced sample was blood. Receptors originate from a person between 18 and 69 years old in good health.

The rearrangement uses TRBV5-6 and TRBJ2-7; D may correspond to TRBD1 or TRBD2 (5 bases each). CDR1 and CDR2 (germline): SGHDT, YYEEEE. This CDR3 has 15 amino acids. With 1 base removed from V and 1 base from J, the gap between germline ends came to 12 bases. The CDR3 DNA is TGTGCCAGCAGCTTGTCCGGGGCGAGATCCTACGAGCAGTACTTC. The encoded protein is CASSLSGARSYEQYF. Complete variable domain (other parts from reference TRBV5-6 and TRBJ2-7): DAGVTQSPTHLIKTRGQQVTLRCSPKSGHDTVSWYQQALGQGPQFIFQYYEEEERQRGNFPDRFSGHQFPNYSSELNVNALLLGDSALYLCASSLSGARSYEQYFGPGTRLTVT.

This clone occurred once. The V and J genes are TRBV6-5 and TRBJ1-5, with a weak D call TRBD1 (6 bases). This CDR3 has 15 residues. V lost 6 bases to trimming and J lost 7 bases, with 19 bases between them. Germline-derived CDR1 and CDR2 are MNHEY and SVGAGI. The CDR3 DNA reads TGTGCCAGCAGCCGCTTTTCGACTGGGGGCCAGCCCCAGCATTTT. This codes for CASSRFSTGGQPQHF.

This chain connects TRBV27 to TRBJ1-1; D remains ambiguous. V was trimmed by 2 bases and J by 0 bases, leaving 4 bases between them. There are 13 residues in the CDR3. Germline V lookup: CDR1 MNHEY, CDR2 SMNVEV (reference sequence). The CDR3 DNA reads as TGTGCCAGCAGTTTAAACCTGAACACTGAAGCTTTCTTT. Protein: CASSLNLNTEAFF.

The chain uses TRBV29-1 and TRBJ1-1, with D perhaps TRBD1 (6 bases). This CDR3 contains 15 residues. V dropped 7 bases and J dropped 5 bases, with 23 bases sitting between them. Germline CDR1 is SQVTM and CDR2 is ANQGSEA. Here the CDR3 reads CSARLADSLSTEAFF. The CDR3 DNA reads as TGCAGCGCCCGATTAGCGGACAGCTTGTCAACTGAAGCTTTCTTT.

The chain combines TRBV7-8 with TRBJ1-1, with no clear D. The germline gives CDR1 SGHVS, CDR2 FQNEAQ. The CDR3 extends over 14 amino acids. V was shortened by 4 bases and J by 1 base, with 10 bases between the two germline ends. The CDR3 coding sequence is TGTGCCAGCAGCTCTGTCCCCGGGAACACTGAAGCTTTCTTT. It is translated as CASSSVPGNTEAFF.

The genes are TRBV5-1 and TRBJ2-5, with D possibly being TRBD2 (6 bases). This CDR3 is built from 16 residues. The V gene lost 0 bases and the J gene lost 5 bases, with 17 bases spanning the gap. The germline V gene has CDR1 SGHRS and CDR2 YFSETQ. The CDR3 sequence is CASSLVPAHGGETQYF. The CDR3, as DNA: TGCGCCAGCAGCTTGGTCCCGGCCCACGGAGGGGAGACCCAGTACTTC.

The CDR3 is CASSLRAPFRPLHF. The CDR3 nucleotides are TGTGCCAGCAGCTTACGCGCCCCATTCCGCCCCCTCCACTTT. The rearrangement links TRBV7-8 to TRBJ1-6; no clear D. CDR1 is SGHVS and CDR2 is FQNEAQ in the germline V gene. With 2 bases removed from V and 13 bases from J, the gap between germline ends came to 15 bases. The CDR3 totals 14 residues.

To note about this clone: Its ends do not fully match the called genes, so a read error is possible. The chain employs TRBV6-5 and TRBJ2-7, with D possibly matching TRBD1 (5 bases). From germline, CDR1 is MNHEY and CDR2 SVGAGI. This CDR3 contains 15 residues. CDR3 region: CASSDSSGASYEQYF. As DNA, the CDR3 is TGTGCCAGCAGTGACTCTAGTGGGGCGTCCTACGAGCAGTACTTC.

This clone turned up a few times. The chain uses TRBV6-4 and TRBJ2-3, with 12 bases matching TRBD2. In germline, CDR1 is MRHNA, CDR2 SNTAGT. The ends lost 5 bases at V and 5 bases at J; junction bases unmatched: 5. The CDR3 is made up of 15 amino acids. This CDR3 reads CASSQLAGGVDTQYF. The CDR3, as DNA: TGTGCCAGCAGTCAACTAGCGGGGGGAGTAGATACGCAGTATTTT.

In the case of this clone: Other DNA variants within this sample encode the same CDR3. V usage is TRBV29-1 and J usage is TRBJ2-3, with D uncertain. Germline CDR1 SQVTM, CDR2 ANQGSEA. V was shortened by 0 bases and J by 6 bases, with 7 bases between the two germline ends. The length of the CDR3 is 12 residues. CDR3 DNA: TGCAGCGTTGAAGAGGCCGGGGATACGCAGTATTTT. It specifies CSVEEAGDTQYF.

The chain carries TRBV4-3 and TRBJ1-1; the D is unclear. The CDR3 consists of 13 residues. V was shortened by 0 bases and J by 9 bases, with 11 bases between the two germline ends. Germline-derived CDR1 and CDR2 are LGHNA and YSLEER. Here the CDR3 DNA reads TGCGCCAGCAGCCAAGACTTTTGGGAGCAAGCTTTCTTT. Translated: CASSQDFWEQAFF.

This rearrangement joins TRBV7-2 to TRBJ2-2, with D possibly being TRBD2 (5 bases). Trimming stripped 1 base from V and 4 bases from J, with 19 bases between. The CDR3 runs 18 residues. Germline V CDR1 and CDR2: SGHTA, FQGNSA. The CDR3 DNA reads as TGTGCCAGCAGCTTAGGAGGTACGCGTCGGGGAGTCACCGGGGAGCTGTTTTTT. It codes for CASSLGGTRRGVTGELFF.

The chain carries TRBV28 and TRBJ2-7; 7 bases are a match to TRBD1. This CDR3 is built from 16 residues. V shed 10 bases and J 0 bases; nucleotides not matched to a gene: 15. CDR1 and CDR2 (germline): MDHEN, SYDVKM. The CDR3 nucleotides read TGTGCCACCGAAGAAGGAGGCACAGGGGCCTCCTACGAGCAGTACTTC. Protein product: CATEEGGTGASYEQYF.

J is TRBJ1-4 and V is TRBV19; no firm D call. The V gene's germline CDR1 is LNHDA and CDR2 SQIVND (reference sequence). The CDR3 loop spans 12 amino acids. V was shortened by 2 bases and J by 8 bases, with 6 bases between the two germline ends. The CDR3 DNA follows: TGTGCCAGTAGTATACCTCGGGAAAAACTGTTTTTT. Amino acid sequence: CASSIPREKLFF.

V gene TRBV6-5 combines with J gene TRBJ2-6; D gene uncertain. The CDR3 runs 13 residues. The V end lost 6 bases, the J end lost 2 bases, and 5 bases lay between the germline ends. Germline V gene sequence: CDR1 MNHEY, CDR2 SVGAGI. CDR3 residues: CASSSAGANVLTF. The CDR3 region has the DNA TGTGCCAGCAGCTCGGCTGGGGCCAACGTCCTGACTTTC.

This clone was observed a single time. CDR3 DNA sequence: TGTGCCAGTAGTATCCCCGGTAATCAGCCCCAGCATTTT. Translating it yields CASSIPGNQPQHF. This sequence joins TRBV19 and TRBJ1-5; D is unclear. CDR1 is LNHDA, CDR2 SQIVND, per germline (reference sequence). CDR3 length equals 13 residues. Between the trimmed V and J ends, which lost 3 bases and 4 bases, there was a span of 7 bases. Complete variable domain (other parts from reference TRBV19 and TRBJ1-5): DGGITQSPKYLFRKEGQNVTLSCEQNLNHDAMYWYRQDPGQGLRLIYYSQIVNDFQKGDIAEGYSVSREKKESFPLTVTSAQKNPTAFYLCASSIPGNQPQHFGDGTRLSIL.

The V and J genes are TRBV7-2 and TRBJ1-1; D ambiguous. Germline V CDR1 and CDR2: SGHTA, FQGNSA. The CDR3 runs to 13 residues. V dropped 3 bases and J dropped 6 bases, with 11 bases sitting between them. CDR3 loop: CASSLRERAEAFF. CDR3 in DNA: TGTGCCAGCAGCTTGAGGGAGCGGGCTGAAGCTTTCTTT.

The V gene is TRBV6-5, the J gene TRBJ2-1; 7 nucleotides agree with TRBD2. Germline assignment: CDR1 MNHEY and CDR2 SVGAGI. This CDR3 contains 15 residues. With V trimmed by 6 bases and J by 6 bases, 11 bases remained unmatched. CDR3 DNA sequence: TGTGCCAGCAGGCCGACTAGCTGGCCTTCCAATGAGCAGTTCTTC. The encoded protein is CASRPTSWPSNEQFF.

The CDR3 region has the DNA TGTGCCAGCAGTTTCGACAGGGGTAATGAAAAACTGTTTTTT. This gives the protein CASSFDRGNEKLFF. The rearrangement uses TRBV28 and TRBJ1-4, with 8 bases fitting TRBD1. Germline loops: CDR1 MDHEN, CDR2 SYDVKM. The CDR3 has 14 residues. The J segment lost 4 bases and the V segment lost 3 bases, leaving 1 base of the junction unmatched.

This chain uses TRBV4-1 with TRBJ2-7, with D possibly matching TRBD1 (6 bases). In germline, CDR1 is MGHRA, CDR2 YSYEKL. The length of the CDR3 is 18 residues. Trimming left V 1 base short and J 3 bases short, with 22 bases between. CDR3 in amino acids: CASSQVYSTLPGDYEQYF. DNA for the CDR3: TGCGCCAGCAGCCAAGTTTACTCGACCCTACCAGGGGACTACGAGCAGTACTTC.

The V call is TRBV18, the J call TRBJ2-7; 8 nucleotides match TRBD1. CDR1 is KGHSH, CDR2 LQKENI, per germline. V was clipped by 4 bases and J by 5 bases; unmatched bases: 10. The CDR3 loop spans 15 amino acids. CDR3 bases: TGTGCCAGCTCACGAGGGGACAGGCGTTTTAACGAGCAGTACTTC. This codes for CASSRGDRRFNEQYF.

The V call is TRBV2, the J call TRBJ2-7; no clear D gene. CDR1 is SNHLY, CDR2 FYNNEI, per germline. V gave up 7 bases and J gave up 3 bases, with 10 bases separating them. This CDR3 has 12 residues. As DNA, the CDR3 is TGTGCCAGCACCGCTAGTATCTACGAGCAGTACTTC. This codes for CASTASIYEQYF.

CDR3 protein: CASSLGGGIYNEQFF. The CDR3 DNA is TGTGCCAGCAGCTTAGGGGGGGGAATCTACAATGAGCAGTTCTTC. This chain links TRBV7-2 with TRBJ2-1, with 7 nucleotides matching TRBD2. Germline V gene lookup returns CDR1 SGHTA and CDR2 FQGNSA. The trim removed 1 base at V and 3 bases at J, leaving 3 bases unmatched. The CDR3 loop spans 15 amino acids.

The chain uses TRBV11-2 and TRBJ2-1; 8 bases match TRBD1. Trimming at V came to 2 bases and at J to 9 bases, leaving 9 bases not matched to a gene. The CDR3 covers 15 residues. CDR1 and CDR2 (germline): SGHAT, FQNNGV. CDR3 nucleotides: TGTGCCAGCAGCTTAAGCGACAGGGGAAGGAGTGAGCAGTTCTTC. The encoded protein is CASSLSDRGRSEQFF.

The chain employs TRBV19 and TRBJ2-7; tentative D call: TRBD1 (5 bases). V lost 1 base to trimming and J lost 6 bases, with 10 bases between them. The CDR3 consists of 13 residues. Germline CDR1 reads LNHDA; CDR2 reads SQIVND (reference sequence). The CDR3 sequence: CASSIAGFGEQYF. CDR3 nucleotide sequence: TGTGCCAGTAGTATAGCAGGGTTTGGCGAGCAGTACTTC.

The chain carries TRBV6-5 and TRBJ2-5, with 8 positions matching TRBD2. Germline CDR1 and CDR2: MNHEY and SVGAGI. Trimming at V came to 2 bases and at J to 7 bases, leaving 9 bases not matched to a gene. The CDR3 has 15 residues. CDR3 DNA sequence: TGTGCCAGCAGTTACAGACATAACCTAGCGGGGACCCAGTACTTC. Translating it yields CASSYRHNLAGTQYF.

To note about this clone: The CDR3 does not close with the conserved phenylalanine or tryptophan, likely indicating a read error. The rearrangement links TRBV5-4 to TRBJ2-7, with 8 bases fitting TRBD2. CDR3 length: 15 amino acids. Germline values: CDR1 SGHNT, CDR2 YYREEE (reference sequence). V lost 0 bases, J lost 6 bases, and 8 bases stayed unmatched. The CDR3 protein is CASSLAPSGGREQYL. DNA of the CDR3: TGTGCCAGCAGCTTGGCTCCTTCGGGAGGGCGCGAGCAGTACCTC.

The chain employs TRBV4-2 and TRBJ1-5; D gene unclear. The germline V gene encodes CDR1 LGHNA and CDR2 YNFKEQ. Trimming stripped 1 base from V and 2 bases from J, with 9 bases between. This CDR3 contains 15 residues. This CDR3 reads CASSQGTSGNQPQHF. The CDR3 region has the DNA TGTGCCAGCAGCCAAGGGACGTCGGGCAATCAGCCCCAGCATTTT.

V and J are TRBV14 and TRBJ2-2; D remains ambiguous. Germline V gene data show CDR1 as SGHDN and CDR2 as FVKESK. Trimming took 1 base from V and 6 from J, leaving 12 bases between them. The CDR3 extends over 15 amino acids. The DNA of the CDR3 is TGTGCCAGCAGCCAAGGGTTAGGAGTCGCCGGGGAGCTGTTTTTT. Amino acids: CASSQGLGVAGELFF.

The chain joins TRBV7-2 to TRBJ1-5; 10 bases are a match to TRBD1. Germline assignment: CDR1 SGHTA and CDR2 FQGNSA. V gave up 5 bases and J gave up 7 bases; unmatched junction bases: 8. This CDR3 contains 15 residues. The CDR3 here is CASSLRQGAWQPQHF. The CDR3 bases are TGTGCCAGCAGCCTAAGACAGGGGGCCTGGCAGCCCCAGCATTTT.

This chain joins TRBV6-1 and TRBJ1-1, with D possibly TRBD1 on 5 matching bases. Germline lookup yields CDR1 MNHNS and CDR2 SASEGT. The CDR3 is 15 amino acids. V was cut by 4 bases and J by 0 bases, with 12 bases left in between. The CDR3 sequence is CASSASGLMNTEAFF. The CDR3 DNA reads TGTGCCAGCAGTGCATCAGGGCTAATGAACACTGAAGCTTTCTTT.